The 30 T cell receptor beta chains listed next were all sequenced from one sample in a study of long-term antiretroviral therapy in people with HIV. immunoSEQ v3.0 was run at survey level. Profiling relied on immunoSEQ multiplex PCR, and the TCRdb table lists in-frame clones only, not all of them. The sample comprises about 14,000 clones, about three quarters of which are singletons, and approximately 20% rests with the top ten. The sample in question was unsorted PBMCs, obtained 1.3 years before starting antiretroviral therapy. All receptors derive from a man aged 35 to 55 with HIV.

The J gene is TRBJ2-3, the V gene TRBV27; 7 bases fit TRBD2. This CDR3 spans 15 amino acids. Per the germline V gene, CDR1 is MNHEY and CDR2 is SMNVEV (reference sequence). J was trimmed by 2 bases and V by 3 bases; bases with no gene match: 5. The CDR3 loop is CASSFSAGLTDTQYF. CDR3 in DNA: TGTGCCAGCAGTTTCTCAGCGGGGCTCACAGATACGCAGTATTTT.

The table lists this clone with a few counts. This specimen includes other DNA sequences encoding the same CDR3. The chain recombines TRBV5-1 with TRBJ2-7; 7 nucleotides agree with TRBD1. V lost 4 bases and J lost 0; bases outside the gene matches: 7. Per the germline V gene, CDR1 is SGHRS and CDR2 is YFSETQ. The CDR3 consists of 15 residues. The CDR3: CASSRTGTDSYEQYF. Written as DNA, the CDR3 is TGCGCCAGCAGCCGCACCGGGACAGACTCCTACGAGCAGTACTTC.

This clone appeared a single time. CDR3 nucleotide sequence: TGTGCCAGCAGCTTAGGTGAGGCCGGGGGGGCCCGGAGTGAGCAGTTCTTC. This encodes CASSLGEAGGARSEQFF. The chain is built from TRBV7-3 and TRBJ2-1; 8 nucleotides agree with TRBD2. The CDR3 sequence is 17 residues long. CDR1 SGHTA and CDR2 FQGTGA come from the germline V gene. J was trimmed by 9 bases and V by 2 bases; bases with no gene match: 15. The variable domain in full, completed from reference TRBV7-3 and TRBJ2-1, reads GAGVSQTPSNKVTEKGKYVELRCDPISGHTALYWYRQSLGQGPEFLIYFQGTGAADDSGLPNDRFFAVRPEGSVSTLKIQRTERGDSAVYLCASSLGEAGGARSEQFFGPGTRLTVL.

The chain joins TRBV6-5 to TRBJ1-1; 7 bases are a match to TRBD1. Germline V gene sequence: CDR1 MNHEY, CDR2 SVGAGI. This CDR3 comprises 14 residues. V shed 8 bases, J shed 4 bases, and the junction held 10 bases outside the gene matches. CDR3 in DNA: TGTGCCAGCCTAAGACAGGGAAGAAGCACTGAAGCTTTCTTT. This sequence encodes CASLRQGRSTEAFF.

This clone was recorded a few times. The CDR3: CASSSSVTLDEQYF. For the CDR3, the DNA is TGCGCCAGCAGCTCGTCCGTGACCTTAGACGAGCAGTACTTC. The chain carries TRBV5-1 and TRBJ2-7; the D is unclear. Germline V gene lookup returns CDR1 SGHRS and CDR2 YFSETQ. The CDR3 runs to 14 residues. V lost 3 bases to trimming and J lost 5 bases, with 15 bases between them.

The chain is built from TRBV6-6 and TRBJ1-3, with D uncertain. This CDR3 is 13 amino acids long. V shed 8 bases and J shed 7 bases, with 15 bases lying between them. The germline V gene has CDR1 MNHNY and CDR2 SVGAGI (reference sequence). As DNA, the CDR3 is TGTGCCAGCTGCAGCCCCGCTCTGAACACCATATATTTT. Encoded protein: CASCSPALNTIYF.

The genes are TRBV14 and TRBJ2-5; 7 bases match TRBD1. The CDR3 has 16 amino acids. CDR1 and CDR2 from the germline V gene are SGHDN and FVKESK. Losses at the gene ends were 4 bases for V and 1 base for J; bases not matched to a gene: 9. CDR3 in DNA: TGTGCCAGCAGCCGAATACGGACAGGCTCCCAAGAGACCCAGTACTTC. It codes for CASSRIRTGSQETQYF. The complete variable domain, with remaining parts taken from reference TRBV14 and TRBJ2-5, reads EAGVTQFPSHSVIEKGQTVTLRCDPISGHDNLYWYRRVMGKEIKFLLHFVKESKQDESGMPNNRFLAERTGGTYSTLKVQPAELEDSGVYFCASSRIRTGSQETQYFGPGTRLLVL.

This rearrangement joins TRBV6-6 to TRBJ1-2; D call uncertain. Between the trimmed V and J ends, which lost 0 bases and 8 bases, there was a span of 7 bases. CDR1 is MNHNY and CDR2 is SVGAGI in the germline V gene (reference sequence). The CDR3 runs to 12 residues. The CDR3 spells CASSYSREGYTF. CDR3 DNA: TGTGCCAGCAGTTACTCCCGGGAAGGCTACACCTTC.

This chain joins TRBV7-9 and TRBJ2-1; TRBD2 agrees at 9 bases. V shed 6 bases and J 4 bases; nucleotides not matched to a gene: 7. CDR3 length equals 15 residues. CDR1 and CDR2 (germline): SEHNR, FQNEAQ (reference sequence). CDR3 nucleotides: TGTGCCAGCAGTCAGGAGCTAGCGGGGTACAATGAGCAGTTCTTC. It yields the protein CASSQELAGYNEQFF.

In DNA, the CDR3 is TGTGCTAGTGGTTTGGATAATCAGCCCCAGCATTTT. Translation gives CASGLDNQPQHF. The chain recombines TRBV12-5 with TRBJ1-5; D uncertain. CDR3 length equals 12 residues. Germline assignment: CDR1 LGHNT and CDR2 FRNRAP. Trimming removed 1 base at V and 4 bases at J, with 2 bases between.

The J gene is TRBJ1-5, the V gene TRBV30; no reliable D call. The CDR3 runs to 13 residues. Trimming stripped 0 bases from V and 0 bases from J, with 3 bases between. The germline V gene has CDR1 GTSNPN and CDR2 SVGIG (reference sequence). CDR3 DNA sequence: TGTGCCTGGAGTGTATCTAGCAATCAGCCCCAGCATTTT. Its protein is CAWSVSSNQPQHF.

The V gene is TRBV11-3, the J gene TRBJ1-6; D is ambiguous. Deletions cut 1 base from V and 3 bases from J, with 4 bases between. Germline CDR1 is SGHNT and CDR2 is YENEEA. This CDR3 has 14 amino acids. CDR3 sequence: CASSLGVYNSPLHF. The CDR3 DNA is TGTGCCAGCAGCTTAGGTGTCTATAATTCACCCCTCCACTTT.

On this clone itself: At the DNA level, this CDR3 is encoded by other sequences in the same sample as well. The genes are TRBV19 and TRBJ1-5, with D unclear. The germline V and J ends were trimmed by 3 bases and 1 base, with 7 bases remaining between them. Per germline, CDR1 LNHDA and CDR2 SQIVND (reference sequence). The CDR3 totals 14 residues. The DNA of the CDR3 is TGTGCCAGTAGTATTGGTGAGAGCAATCAGCCCCAGCATTTT. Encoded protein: CASSIGESNQPQHF.

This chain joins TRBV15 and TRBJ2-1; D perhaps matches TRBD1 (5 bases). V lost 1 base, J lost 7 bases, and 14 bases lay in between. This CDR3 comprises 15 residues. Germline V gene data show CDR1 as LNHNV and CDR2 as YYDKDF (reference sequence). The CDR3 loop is CATSRGQTIRNEQFF. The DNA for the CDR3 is TGTGCCACCAGCAGAGGACAGACGATTCGGAATGAGCAGTTCTTC. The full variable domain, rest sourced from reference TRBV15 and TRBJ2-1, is DAMVIQNPRYQVTQFGKPVTLSCSQTLNHNVMYWYQQKSSQAPKLLFHYYDKDFNNEADTPDNFQSRRPNTSFCFLDIRSPGLGDTAMYLCATSRGQTIRNEQFFGPGTRLTVL.

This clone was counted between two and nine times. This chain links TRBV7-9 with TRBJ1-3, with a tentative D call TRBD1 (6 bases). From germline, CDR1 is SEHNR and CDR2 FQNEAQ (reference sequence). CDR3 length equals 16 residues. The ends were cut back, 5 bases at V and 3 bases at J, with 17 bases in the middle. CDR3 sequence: CASSLLQGMGGNTIYF. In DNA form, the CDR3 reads TGTGCCAGCAGCCTACTACAGGGTATGGGTGGAAACACCATATATTTT. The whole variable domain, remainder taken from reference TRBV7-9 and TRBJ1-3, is DTGVSQNPRHKITKRGQNVTFRCDPISEHNRLYWYRQTLGQGPEFLTYFQNEAQLEKSRLLSDRFSAERPKGSFSTLEIQRTEQGDSAMYLCASSLLQGMGGNTIYFGEGSWLTVV.

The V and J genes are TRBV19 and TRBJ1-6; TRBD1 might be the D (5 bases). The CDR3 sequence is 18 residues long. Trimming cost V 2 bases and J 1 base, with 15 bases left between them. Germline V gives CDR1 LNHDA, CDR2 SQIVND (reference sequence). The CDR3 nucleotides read TGTGCCAGTAGTATAAGTCACCAGGGCGCATCCTATAATTCACCCCTCCACTTT. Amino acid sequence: CASSISHQGASYNSPLHF.

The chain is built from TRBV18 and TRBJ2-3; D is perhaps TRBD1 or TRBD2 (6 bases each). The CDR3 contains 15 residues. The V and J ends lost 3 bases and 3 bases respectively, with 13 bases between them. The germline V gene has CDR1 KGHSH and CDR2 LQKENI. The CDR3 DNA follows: TGTGCCAGCTCACCCGGGAGAGGGGGGACAGATACGCAGTATTTT. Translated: CASSPGRGGTDTQYF.

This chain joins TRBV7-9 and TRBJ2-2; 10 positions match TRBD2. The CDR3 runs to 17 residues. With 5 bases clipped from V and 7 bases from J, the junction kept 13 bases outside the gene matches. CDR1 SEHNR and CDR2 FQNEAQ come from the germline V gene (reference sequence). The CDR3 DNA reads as TGTGCCAGCAGCCCTCATTTTCTAGCGGGGGCGGTCGGGGAGCTGTTTTTT. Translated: CASSPHFLAGAVGELFF.

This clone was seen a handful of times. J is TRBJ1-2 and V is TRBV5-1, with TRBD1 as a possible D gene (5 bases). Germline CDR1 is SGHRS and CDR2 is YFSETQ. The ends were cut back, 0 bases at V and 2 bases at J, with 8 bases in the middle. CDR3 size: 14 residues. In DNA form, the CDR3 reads TGCGCCAGCAGCTTGGGTACAGGCAACTATGGCTACACCTTC. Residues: CASSLGTGNYGYTF.

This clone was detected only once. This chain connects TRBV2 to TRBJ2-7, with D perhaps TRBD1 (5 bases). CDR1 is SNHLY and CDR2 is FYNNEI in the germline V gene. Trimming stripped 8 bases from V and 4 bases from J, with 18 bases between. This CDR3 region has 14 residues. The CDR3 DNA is TGTGCCAGCGGAAAGACAGTGAAAGGATACGAGCAGTACTTC. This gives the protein CASGKTVKGYEQYF.

The DNA for the CDR3 is TGTGCCAGCTCACCGAGGCCAGGGGAAGCTGAAGCTTTCTTT. This gives the protein CASSPRPGEAEAFF. V usage is TRBV18 and J usage is TRBJ1-1; tentative D call: TRBD1 (6 bases). V was trimmed by 3 bases and J by 6 bases, leaving 14 bases between them. Looked up from germline, CDR1 is KGHSH and CDR2 is LQKENI. This CDR3 is built from 14 residues.

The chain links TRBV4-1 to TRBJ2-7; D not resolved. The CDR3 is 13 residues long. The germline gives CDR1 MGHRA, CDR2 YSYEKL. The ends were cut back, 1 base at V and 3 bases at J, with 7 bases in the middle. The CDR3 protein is CASSQVPNYEQYF. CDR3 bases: TGCGCCAGCAGCCAAGTTCCGAACTACGAGCAGTACTTC.

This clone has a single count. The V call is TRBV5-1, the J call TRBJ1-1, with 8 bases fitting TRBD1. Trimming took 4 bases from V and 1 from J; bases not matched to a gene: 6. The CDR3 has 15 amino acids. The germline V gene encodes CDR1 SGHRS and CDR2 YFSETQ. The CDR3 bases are TGCGCCAGCAGCCGGAGACAGGGGAGGAACACTGAAGCTTTCTTT. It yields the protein CASSRRQGRNTEAFF.

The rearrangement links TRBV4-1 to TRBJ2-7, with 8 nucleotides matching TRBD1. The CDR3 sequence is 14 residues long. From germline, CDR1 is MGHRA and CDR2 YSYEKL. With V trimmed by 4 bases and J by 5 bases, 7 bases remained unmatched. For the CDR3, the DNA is TGCGCCAGCAGCCTTGGACAGGGTTCCCACGAGCAGTACTTC. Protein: CASSLGQGSHEQYF.

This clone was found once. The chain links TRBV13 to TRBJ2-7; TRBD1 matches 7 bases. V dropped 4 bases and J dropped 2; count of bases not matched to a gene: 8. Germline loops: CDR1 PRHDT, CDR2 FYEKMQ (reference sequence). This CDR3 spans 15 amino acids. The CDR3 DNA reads TGTGCCAGCAGCTCTGGACAGGCGGCGGCCTACGAGCAGTACTTC. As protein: CASSSGQAAAYEQYF.

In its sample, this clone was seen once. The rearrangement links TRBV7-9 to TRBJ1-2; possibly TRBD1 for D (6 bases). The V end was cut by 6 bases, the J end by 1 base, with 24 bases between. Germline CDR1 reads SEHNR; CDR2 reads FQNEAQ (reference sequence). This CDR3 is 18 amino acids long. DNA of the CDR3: TGTGCCAGCAGTCCTATCTTTGGAACAGGGCCTGATAACTATGGCTACACCTTC. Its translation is CASSPIFGTGPDNYGYTF.

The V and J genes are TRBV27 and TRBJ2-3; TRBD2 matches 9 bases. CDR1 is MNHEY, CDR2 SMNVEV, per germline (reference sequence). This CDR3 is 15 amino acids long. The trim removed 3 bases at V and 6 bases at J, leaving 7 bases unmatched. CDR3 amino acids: CASSLETSGRDTQYF. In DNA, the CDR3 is TGTGCCAGCAGTTTGGAGACTAGCGGTCGCGATACGCAGTATTTT.

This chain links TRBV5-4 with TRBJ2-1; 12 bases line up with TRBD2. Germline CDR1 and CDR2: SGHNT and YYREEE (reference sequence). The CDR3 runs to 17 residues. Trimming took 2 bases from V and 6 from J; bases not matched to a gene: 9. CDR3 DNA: TGTGCCAGCAGCTTAGGGTCTAGCGGGGGGGCCGGCAATGAGCAGTTCTTC. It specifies CASSLGSSGGAGNEQFF.

CDR3 bases: TGCGCCAGCAGTCGTCGGACTAGCGGGGACGAGCAGTACTTC. This codes for CASSRRTSGDEQYF. The rearrangement uses TRBV10-1 and TRBJ2-7, with TRBD2 matching 12 bases. The CDR3 sequence is 14 residues long. Trimming took 5 bases from V and 5 from J; bases not matched to a gene: 4. Per the germline V gene, CDR1 is WNHNN and CDR2 is SYGVQD (reference sequence).

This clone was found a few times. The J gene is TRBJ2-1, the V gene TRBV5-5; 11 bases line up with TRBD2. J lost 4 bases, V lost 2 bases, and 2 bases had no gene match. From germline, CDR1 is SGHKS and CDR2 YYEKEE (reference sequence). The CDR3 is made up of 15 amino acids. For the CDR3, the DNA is TGTGCCAGCAGCTTTAGCGGGGGGGCATACAATGAGCAGTTCTTC. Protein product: CASSFSGGAYNEQFF.